Following are 24 T cell receptor beta chains from one sample sequenced in a study of early T cells in non-severe SARS-CoV-2 infection. TCRdb itself ran the 5' RACE reads through MiXCR, one entry per CDR3 protein. The table has about 36,000 distinct CDR3 sequences, around 6.5% seen once. This specimen consisted of whole blood, obtained at baseline. These receptors were taken from an adult who was a healthcare worker with PCR-confirmed SARS-CoV-2 infection or an uninfected control (not recorded which).

This clonotype was detected many times. This chain links TRBV25-1 with TRBJ2-7, with unresolved D. Germline lookup yields CDR1 MGHDK and CDR2 SYGVNS. The CDR3 has 11 residues. V gave up 4 bases and J gave up 4 bases, with 5 bases separating them. CDR3 sequence reads: CASSGLYEQYF. The DNA of the CDR3 is TGTGCCAGCAGTGGTTTATACGAGCAGTACTTC.

This clonotype has a handful of counts. The rearrangement links TRBV5-1 to TRBJ2-5, with TRBD1 matching 7 bases. V was clipped by 4 bases and J by 5 bases; unmatched bases: 11. This CDR3 region has 15 residues. From germline, CDR1 is SGHRS and CDR2 YFSETQ. The CDR3 sequence: CASSENTGARETQYF. The CDR3 nucleotides are TGCGCCAGCAGCGAAAATACAGGGGCGAGGGAGACCCAGTACTTC.

This clonotype was seen a few times. DNA of the CDR3: TGTGCCTGGAGGGCCCGGACAGTTGGAAACACCATATATTTT. Protein product: CAWRARTVGNTIYF. The chain links TRBV30 to TRBJ1-3; a weak D match, TRBD1 (6 bases). Trimming took off 3 bases at V and 3 bases at J, with 12 bases between the two ends. This CDR3 comprises 14 residues. Germline V CDR1 and CDR2: GTSNPN, SVGIG (reference sequence). Based on the CDR3 plus reference TRBV30 and TRBJ1-3, the full variable domain is SQTIHQWPATLVQPVGSPLSLECTVEGTSNPNLYWYRQAAGRGLQLLFYSVGIGQISSEVPQNLSASRPQDRQFILSSKKLLLSDSGFYLCAWRARTVGNTIYFGEGSWLTVV.

This chain links TRBV7-3 with TRBJ2-1; TRBD2 matches at 9 bases. The germline CDR1 and CDR2 sequences are SGHTA and FQGTGA. V was pared by 8 bases and J by 6 bases, with 2 bases of the junction left unmatched. This CDR3 spans 12 amino acids. CDR3 nucleotides: TGTGCCAGCGGGACTAGCTCCAATGAGCAGTTCTTC. Its protein product is CASGTSSNEQFF. Drawing the rest from reference TRBV7-3 and TRBJ2-1, the complete variable domain is GAGVSQTPSNKVTEKGKYVELRCDPISGHTALYWYRQSLGQGPEFLIYFQGTGAADDSGLPNDRFFAVRPEGSVSTLKIQRTERGDSAVYLCASGTSSNEQFFGPGTRLTVL.

In its sample, this clonotype was seen many times. The gene calls are TRBV7-8 and TRBJ2-1, with TRBD2 as a possible D gene (5 bases). CDR3 length equals 15 residues. CDR1 is SGHVS and CDR2 is FQNEAQ in the germline V gene. V gave up 1 base and J gave up 9 bases, with 16 bases separating them. Written as DNA, the CDR3 is TGTGCCAGCAGCTTAGTTCCGGGGATGGGTGGTGAGCAGTTCTTC. Its translation: CASSLVPGMGGEQFF. Full variable domain (remainder filled in from reference TRBV7-8 and TRBJ2-1): GAGVSQSPRYKVAKRGQDVALRCDPISGHVSLFWYQQALGQGPEFLTYFQNEAQLDKSGLPSDRFFAERPEGSVSTLKIQRTQQEDSAVYLCASSLVPGMGGEQFFGPGTRLTVL.

This clonotype appeared many times. V and J are TRBV5-6 and TRBJ2-3; TRBD1 matches 7 bases. Trimming removed 4 bases from V and 0 bases from J; junction bases left unmatched: 11. Germline assignment: CDR1 SGHDT and CDR2 YYEEEE. CDR3 size: 17 residues. CDR3 loop: CASSRTGRSTSTDTQYF. The DNA of the CDR3 is TGTGCCAGCAGCCGGACAGGCAGGAGTACTAGCACAGATACGCAGTATTTT.

This clonotype showed up just a few times. This chain connects TRBV7-6 to TRBJ2-3; D is possibly TRBD1 or TRBD2 (5 bases each). Trimming stripped 4 bases from V and 1 base from J, with 18 bases between. The CDR3 length is 17 residues. Germline lookup yields CDR1 SGHVS and CDR2 FNYEAQ. The CDR3 bases are TGTGCCAGCAGCTCCCCGGGACCCGAGGATGGCACAGATACGCAGTATTTT. As protein: CASSSPGPEDGTDTQYF.

This chain connects TRBV30 to TRBJ2-1; TRBD2 aligns across 8 bases. The germline gives CDR1 GTSNPN, CDR2 SVGIG (reference sequence). The CDR3 has 16 amino acids. The J segment lost 2 bases and the V segment lost 0 bases, leaving 6 bases of the junction unmatched. The CDR3 reads CAWSVLAEGPYNEQFF. The CDR3 DNA reads as TGTGCCTGGAGTGTACTAGCGGAAGGGCCCTACAATGAGCAGTTCTTC.

The sample holds many counts of this clonotype. The chain is built from TRBV5-1 and TRBJ1-3, with D tentatively TRBD1 (5 bases). Germline-derived CDR1 and CDR2 are SGHRS and YFSETQ. Trimming shortened V by 3 bases and J by 8 bases, and 15 bases separated the two germline ends. CDR3 length equals 14 residues. The chain's CDR3 is CASSSSAPTDTIYF. The CDR3 DNA sequence: TGCGCCAGCAGCTCCTCGGCCCCGACAGACACCATATATTTT.

By share of the sample, this clonotype is large (0.1 to 1%). The CDR3 DNA sequence: TGTGCCAGCAGTGAAAGGGGTCATCAAGAGACCCAGTACTTC. It specifies CASSERGHQETQYF. The chain uses TRBV25-1 and TRBJ2-5, with D possibly being TRBD1 (5 bases). CDR3 size: 14 residues. Germline V CDR1 and CDR2: MGHDK, SYGVNS. Trimming took off 2 bases at V and 2 bases at J, with 9 bases between the two ends. Combining the CDR3 with reference TRBV25-1 and TRBJ2-5 gives the whole variable domain EADIYQTPRYLVIGTGKKITLECSQTMGHDKMYWYQQDPGMELHLIHYSYGVNSTEKGDLSSESTVSRIRTEHFPLTLESARPSHTSQYLCASSERGHQETQYFGPGTRLLVL.

This chain uses TRBV7-2 with TRBJ2-3; 13 bases are shared with TRBD2. The length of the CDR3 is 16 residues. V lost 5 bases, J lost 4 bases, and 6 bases stayed unmatched. Germline V gives CDR1 SGHTA, CDR2 FQGNSA. The CDR3 nucleotides read TGTGCCAGCAGCCTCAGGACTAGCGGGGGCGCAGATACGCAGTATTTT. This encodes CASSLRTSGGADTQYF.

This clonotype showed up many times. This chain links TRBV25-1 with TRBJ2-3; maybe TRBD2 (6 bases). Trimming stripped 6 bases from V and 4 bases from J, with 8 bases between. CDR1 and CDR2 from the germline V gene are MGHDK and SYGVNS. There are 12 residues in the CDR3. DNA for the CDR3: TGTGCCAGCAGCGGAGGGGCAGATACGCAGTATTTT. Its protein product is CASSGGADTQYF. The full variable domain, with the rest looked up from reference TRBV25-1 and TRBJ2-3, is EADIYQTPRYLVIGTGKKITLECSQTMGHDKMYWYQQDPGMELHLIHYSYGVNSTEKGDLSSESTVSRIRTEHFPLTLESARPSHTSQYLCASSGGADTQYFGPGTRLTVL.

This sequence joins TRBV28 and TRBJ2-1; 11 bases fit TRBD2. CDR3 length: 16 residues. The V and J ends lost 3 bases and 7 bases, in that order; junction bases with no gene match: 8. The germline V gene encodes CDR1 MDHEN and CDR2 SYDVKM. The CDR3 here is CASSLISGRAANEQFF. The CDR3 DNA is TGTGCCAGCAGTTTGATTAGCGGGAGGGCCGCAAATGAGCAGTTCTTC.

The chain joins TRBV28 to TRBJ1-6, with D maybe TRBD1 (6 bases). Germline CDR1 MDHEN, CDR2 SYDVKM. Between the trimmed V and J ends, which lost 6 bases and 7 bases, there was a span of 13 bases. The CDR3 is made up of 14 amino acids. This chain's CDR3 is CASRMGAYNSPLHF. The CDR3 coding sequence is TGTGCCAGCAGGATGGGGGCGTACAATTCACCCCTCCACTTT.

This clonotype has at least ten counts. This chain joins TRBV3-1 and TRBJ2-7; 9 bases line up with TRBD1. J gave up 1 base and V 7 bases, and 5 bases lay outside the gene matches. This CDR3 has 14 amino acids. Per germline, CDR1 LGHDT and CDR2 YNNKEL (reference sequence). CDR3 nucleotide sequence: TGTGCCAGCACCCCAGACAGGGGGTCCTACGAGCAGTACTTC. Encoded protein: CASTPDRGSYEQYF.

Many counts were recorded for this clonotype. CDR3 nucleotide sequence: TGCGCCAGCAGCTTGGAGGGATGGGCCGATGAGCAGTTCTTC. Translated, it gives CASSLEGWADEQFF. J is TRBJ2-1 and V is TRBV5-1; D is undetermined. CDR3 length: 14 residues. Trimming took 0 bases from V and 8 from J, leaving 12 bases between them. Per germline, CDR1 SGHRS and CDR2 YFSETQ.

This clonotype was counted many times. The chain joins TRBV27 to TRBJ1-3; D gene uncertain. V lost 2 bases to trimming and J lost 0 bases, with 8 bases between them. CDR3 length: 15 residues. Germline loops: CDR1 MNHEY, CDR2 SMNVEV (reference sequence). The chain's CDR3 is CASSLAFGSGNTIYF. In DNA form, the CDR3 reads TGTGCCAGCAGTTTAGCGTTCGGCTCTGGAAACACCATATATTTT.

This clonotype has more than one count but fewer than ten. The chain uses TRBV30 and TRBJ2-1, with TRBD2 matching over 11 bases. The germline V gene has CDR1 GTSNPN and CDR2 SVGIG (reference sequence). The CDR3 consists of 15 residues. The trim removed 4 bases at V and 9 bases at J, leaving 11 bases unmatched. CDR3 sequence reads: CAWKSSSGRRSEQFF. CDR3 sequence (DNA): TGTGCCTGGAAGTCGTCTAGCGGGAGGAGGAGTGAGCAGTTCTTC.

This clonotype was found many times. This chain uses TRBV7-6 with TRBJ1-1; TRBD1 might be the D (5 bases). The length of the CDR3 is 14 residues. Between the trimmed V and J ends, which lost 0 bases and 0 bases, there was a span of 5 bases. Germline loops: CDR1 SGHVS, CDR2 FNYEAQ. This chain's CDR3 is CASSLAQVNTEAFF. The CDR3 nucleotides read TGTGCCAGCAGCTTAGCACAGGTGAACACTGAAGCTTTCTTT.

In its sample, this clonotype was seen a few times. This sequence joins TRBV11-2 and TRBJ1-1, with D uncertain. Germline V gene sequence: CDR1 SGHAT, CDR2 FQNNGV. Trimming shortened V by 0 bases and J by 4 bases, and 9 bases separated the two germline ends. The length of the CDR3 is 14 residues. The CDR3 reads CASSLEAGFTEAFF. CDR3 in DNA: TGTGCCAGCAGCTTAGAGGCAGGTTTCACTGAAGCTTTCTTT.

The sample holds a few counts of this clonotype. CDR3 nucleotide sequence: TGTGCCAGCAGTACAGGGGGAGGAAACACCATATATTTT. Encoded protein: CASSTGGGNTIYF. The rearrangement uses TRBV12-3 or TRBV12-4 and TRBJ1-3; 8 bases align to TRBD1. The V segment lost 5 bases and the J segment 4 bases; nucleotides outside the gene matches: 1. This CDR3 is built from 13 residues.

The chain employs TRBV20-1 and TRBJ2-2; D is undetermined. The CDR3 runs to 13 residues. V lost 4 bases and J 0 bases, leaving 6 bases between the germline ends. Germline lookup yields CDR1 DFQATT and CDR2 SNEGSKA (reference sequence). In nucleotides, the CDR3 is TGCAGTGCTACCCCATCGAACACCGGGGAGCTGTTTTTT. It specifies CSATPSNTGELFF.

Ten or more counts support this clonotype. The rearrangement uses TRBV10-3 and TRBJ2-1; 7 nucleotides align to TRBD2. The ends lost 10 bases at V and 6 bases at J; junction bases unmatched: 6. The germline gives CDR1 ENHRY, CDR2 SYGVKD. This CDR3 region has 12 residues. The DNA of the CDR3 is TGTGCCACCGGGACTAATTTCAATGAGCAGTTCTTC. It encodes CATGTNFNEQFF.

This clonotype was picked up many times. CDR3 amino acids: CASSFGVRSKEKSPLHF. DNA for the CDR3: TGTGCCAGCAGCTTTGGCGTCAGGTCAAAGGAAAAGTCACCCCTCCACTTT. This rearrangement joins TRBV5-4 to TRBJ1-6; D is unresolved. The CDR3 spans 17 residues. Deletions cut 2 bases from V and 10 bases from J, with 22 bases between. CDR1 SGHNT and CDR2 YYREEE come from the germline V gene (reference sequence).